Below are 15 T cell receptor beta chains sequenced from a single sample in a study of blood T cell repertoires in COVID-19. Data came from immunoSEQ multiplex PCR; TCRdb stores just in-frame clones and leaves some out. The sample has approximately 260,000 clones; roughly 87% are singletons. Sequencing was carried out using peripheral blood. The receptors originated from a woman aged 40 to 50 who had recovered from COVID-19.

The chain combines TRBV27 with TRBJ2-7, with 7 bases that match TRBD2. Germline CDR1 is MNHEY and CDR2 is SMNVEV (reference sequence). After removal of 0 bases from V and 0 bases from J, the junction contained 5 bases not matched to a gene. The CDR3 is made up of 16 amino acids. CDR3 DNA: TGTGCCAGCAGTTTATCCGGGGCGGGAGTCTCCTACGAGCAGTACGTC. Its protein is CASSLSGAGVSYEQYV.

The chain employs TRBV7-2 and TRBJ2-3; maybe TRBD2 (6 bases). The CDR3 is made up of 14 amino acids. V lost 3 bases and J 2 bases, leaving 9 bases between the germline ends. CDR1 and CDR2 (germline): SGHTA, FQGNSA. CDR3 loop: CASSLGGYTDTQYF. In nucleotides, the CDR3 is TGTGCCAGCAGCTTGGGGGGTTACACAGATACGCAGTATTTT.

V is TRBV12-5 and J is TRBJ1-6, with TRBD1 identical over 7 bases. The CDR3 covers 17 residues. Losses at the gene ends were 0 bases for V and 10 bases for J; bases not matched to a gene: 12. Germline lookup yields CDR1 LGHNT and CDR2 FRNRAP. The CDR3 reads CASGLVPTGRMSSPLHF. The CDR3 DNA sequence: TGTGCTAGTGGTTTGGTACCGACAGGGCGGATGTCATCACCCCTCCACTTT.

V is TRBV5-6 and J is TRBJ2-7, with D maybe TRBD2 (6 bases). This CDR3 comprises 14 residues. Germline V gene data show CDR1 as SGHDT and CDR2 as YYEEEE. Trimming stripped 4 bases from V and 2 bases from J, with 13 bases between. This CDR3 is CASSPGAGTYEQYF. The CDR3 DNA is TGTGCCAGCAGCCCCGGGGCGGGAACCTACGAGCAGTACTTC.

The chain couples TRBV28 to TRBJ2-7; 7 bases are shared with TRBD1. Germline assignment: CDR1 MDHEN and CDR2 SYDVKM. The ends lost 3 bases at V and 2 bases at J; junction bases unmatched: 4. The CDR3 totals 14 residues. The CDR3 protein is CASSFRDSPYEQYF. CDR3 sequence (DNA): TGTGCCAGCAGTTTTCGGGACAGTCCCTACGAGCAGTACTTC.

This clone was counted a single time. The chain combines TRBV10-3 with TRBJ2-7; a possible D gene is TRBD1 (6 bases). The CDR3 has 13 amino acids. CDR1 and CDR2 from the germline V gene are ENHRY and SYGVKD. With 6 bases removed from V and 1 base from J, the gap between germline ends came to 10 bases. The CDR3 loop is CAIREQGSYEQYV. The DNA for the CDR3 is TGTGCCATCAGGGAACAGGGATCCTACGAGCAGTACGTC.

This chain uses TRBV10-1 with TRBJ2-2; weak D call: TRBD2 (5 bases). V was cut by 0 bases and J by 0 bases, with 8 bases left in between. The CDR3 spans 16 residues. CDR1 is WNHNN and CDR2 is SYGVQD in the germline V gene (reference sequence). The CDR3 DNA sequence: TGCGCCAGCAGTGAGTCGGGAGCGGCGAACACCGGGGAGCTGTTTTTT. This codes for CASSESGAANTGELFF.

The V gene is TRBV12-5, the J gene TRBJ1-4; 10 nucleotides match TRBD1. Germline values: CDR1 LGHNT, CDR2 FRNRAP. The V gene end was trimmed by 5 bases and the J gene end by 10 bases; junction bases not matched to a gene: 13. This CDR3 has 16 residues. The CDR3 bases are TGTGCTAGTGGTCCAGACCGGGACAGGGGAACGGGAAAACTGTTTTTT. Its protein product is CASGPDRDRGTGKLFF.

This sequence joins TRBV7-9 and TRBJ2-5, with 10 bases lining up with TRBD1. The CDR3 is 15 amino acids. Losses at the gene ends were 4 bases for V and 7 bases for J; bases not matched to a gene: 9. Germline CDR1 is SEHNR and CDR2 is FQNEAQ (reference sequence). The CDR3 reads CASSSTGTGDATQYF. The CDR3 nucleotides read TGTGCCAGCAGCTCCACAGGGACAGGGGATGCGACCCAGTACTTC.

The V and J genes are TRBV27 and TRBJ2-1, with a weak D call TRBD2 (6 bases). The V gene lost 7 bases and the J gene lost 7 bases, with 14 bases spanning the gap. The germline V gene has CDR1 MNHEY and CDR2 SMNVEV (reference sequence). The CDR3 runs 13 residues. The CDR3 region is CASNPGGGNEQFF. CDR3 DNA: TGTGCCAGCAATCCTGGCGGAGGGAATGAGCAGTTCTTC.

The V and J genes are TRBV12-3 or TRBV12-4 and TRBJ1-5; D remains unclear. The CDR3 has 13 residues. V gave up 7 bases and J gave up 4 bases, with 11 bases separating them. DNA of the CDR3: TGTGCCAGCACGCCCTCGGGGAATCAGCCCCAGCATTTT. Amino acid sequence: CASTPSGNQPQHF.

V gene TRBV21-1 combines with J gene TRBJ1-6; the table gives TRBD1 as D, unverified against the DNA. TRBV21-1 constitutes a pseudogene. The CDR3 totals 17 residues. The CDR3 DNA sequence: TGTGCCAGCAGCCCCCGGGACAGAGTTTTCTATAATTCACCCCTCCACTTT. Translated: CASSPRDRVFYNSPLHF.

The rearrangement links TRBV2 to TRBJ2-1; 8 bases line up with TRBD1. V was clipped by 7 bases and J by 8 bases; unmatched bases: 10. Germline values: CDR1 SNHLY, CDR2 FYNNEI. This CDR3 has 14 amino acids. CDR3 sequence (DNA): TGTGCCAGCACCCCCGGGACAGGAGGGGATGAGCAGTTCTTC. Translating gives CASTPGTGGDEQFF.

The CDR3 DNA reads TGTGCAAGTCGCTTAAATGGTTCCCGGCGGGAGGAAGGATACGAGCAGTACGTC. It encodes CASRLNGSRREEGYEQYV. The V call is TRBV12-2, the J call TRBJ2-7; TRBD2 is taken as the D call from the table, unchecked against the DNA. TRBV12-2 is noted as a pseudogene. The length of the CDR3 is 18 residues.

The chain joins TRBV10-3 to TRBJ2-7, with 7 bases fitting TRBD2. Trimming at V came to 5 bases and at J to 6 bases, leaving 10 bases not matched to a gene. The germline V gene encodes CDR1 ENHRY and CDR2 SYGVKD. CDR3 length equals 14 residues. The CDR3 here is CAISPGAREGEQYF. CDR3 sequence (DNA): TGTGCCATCAGTCCTGGGGCTAGGGAGGGCGAGCAGTACTTC.